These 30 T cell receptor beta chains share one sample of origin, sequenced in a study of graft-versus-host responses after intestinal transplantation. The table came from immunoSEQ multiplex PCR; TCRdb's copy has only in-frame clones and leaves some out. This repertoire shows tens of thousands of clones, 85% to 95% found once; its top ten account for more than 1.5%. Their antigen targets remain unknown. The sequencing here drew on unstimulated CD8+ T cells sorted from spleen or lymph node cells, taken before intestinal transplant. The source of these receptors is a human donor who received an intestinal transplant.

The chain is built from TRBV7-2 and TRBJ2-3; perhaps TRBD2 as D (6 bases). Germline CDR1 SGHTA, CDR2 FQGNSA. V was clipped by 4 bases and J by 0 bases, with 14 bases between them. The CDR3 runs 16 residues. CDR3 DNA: TGTGCCAGCAGCTCAGATGGGGGGTTTAGCACAGATACGCAGTATTTT. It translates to CASSSDGGFSTDTQYF.

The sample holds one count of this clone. CDR3 sequence reads: CASSQDLSGGFNEQFF. In nucleotides, the CDR3 is TGCGCCAGCAGCCAAGATTTAAGCGGGGGGTTCAATGAGCAGTTCTTC. This chain links TRBV4-3 with TRBJ2-1, with TRBD2 identical over 9 bases. Germline V lookup: CDR1 LGHNA, CDR2 YSLEER. CDR3 length: 16 residues. The trim removed 0 bases at V and 6 bases at J, leaving 6 bases unmatched.

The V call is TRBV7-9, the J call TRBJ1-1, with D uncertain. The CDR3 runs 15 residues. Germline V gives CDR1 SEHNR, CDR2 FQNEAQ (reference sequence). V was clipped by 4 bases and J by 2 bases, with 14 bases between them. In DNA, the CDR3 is TGTGCCAGCAGCTCAGGTCTCGGGGTCAACACTGAAGCTTTCTTT. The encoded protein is CASSSGLGVNTEAFF.

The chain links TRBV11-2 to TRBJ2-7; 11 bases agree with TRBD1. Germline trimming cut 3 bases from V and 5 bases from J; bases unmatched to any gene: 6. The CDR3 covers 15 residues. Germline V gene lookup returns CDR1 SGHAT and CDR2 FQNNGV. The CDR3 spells CASSFGTGGVHEQYF. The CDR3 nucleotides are TGTGCCAGCAGCTTTGGGACAGGGGGTGTCCACGAGCAGTACTTC.

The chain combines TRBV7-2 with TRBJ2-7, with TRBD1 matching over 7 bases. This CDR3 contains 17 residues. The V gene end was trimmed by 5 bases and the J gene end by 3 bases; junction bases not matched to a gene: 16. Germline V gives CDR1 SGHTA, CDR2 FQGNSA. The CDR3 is CASSEEGAGWVNYEQYF. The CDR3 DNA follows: TGTGCCAGCAGCGAAGAGGGGGCAGGCTGGGTAAACTACGAGCAGTACTTC.

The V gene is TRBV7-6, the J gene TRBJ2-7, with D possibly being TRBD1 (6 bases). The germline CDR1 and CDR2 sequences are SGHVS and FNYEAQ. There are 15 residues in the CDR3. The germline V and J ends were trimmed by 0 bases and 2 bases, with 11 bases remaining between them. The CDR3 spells CASSLAPGQTYEQYF. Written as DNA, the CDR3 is TGTGCCAGCAGCTTAGCGCCGGGACAAACCTACGAGCAGTACTTC.

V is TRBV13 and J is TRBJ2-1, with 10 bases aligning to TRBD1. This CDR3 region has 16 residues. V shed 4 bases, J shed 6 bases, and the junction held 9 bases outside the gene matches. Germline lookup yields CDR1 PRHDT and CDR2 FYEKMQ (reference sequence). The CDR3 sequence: CASSSTGTGEVNEQFF. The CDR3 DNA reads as TGTGCCAGCAGCTCAACCGGGACAGGGGAGGTCAATGAGCAGTTCTTC.

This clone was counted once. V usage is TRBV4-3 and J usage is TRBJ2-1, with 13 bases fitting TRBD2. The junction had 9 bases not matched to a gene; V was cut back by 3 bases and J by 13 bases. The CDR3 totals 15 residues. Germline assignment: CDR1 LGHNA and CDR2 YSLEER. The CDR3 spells CASSHVPGLAGPQFF. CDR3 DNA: TGCGCCAGCAGCCACGTCCCGGGACTAGCGGGGCCCCAGTTCTTC.

In nucleotides, the CDR3 is TGTGCCAGCAGCTTCTGGGGGGGAGGAAACACCATATATTTT. The encoded protein is CASSFWGGGNTIYF. The V gene is TRBV5-6, the J gene TRBJ1-3; a possible D gene is TRBD1 (5 bases). V dropped 2 bases and J dropped 4 bases, with 10 bases sitting between them. In germline, CDR1 is SGHDT, CDR2 YYEEEE. This CDR3 spans 14 amino acids.

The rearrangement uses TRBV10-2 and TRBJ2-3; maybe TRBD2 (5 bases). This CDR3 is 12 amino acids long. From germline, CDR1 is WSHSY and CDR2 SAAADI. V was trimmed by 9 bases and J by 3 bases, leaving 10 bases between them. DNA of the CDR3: TGCGCCAGGCTACCGGGGACAGATACGCAGTATTTT. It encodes CARLPGTDTQYF.

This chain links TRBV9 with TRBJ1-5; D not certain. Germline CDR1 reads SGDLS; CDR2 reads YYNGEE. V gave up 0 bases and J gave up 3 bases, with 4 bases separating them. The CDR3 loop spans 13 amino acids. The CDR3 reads CASSVADNQPQHF. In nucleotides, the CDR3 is TGTGCCAGCAGCGTAGCAGACAATCAGCCCCAGCATTTT. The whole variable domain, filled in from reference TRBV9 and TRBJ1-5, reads DSGVTQTPKHLITATGQRVTLRCSPRSGDLSVYWYQQSLDQGLQFLIQYYNGEERAKGNILERFSAQQFPDLHSELNLSSLELGDSALYFCASSVADNQPQHFGDGTRLSIL.

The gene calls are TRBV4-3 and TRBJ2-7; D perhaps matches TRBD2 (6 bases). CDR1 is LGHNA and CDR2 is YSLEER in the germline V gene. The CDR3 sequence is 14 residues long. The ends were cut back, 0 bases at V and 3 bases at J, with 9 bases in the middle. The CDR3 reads CASSQDVGLYEQYF. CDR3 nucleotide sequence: TGCGCCAGCAGCCAAGATGTGGGACTCTACGAGCAGTACTTC.

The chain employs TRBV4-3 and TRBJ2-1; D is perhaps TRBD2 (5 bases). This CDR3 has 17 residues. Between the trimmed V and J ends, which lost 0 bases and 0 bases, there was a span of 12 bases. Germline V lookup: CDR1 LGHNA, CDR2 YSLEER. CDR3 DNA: TGCGCCAGCAGCCAAGATACGGGATACAGCTCCTACAATGAGCAGTTCTTC. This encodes CASSQDTGYSSYNEQFF.

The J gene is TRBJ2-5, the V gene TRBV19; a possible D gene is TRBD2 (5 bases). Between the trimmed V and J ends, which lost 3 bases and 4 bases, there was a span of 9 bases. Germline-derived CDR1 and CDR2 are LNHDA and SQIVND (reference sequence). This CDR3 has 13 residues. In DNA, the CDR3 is TGTGCCAGTAGTATGCGGGTTAGAGAGACCCAGTACTTC. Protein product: CASSMRVRETQYF.

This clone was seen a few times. In DNA, the CDR3 is TGTGCCAGCAGCTTCCCTCACAGGGGGCCGAGCACTGAAGCTTTCTTT. Protein: CASSFPHRGPSTEAFF. The chain is built from TRBV5-5 and TRBJ1-1, with TRBD1 identical over 9 bases. CDR1 SGHKS and CDR2 YYEKEE come from the germline V gene (reference sequence). V lost 2 bases to trimming and J lost 4 bases; unmatched junction nucleotides: 9. The CDR3 is made up of 16 amino acids.

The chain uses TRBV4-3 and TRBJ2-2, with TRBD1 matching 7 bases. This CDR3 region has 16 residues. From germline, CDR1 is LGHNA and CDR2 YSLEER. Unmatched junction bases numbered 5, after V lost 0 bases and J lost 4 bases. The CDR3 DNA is TGCGCCAGCAGCCAAGATCTGACAGGGCCCACCGGGGAGCTGTTTTTT. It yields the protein CASSQDLTGPTGELFF.

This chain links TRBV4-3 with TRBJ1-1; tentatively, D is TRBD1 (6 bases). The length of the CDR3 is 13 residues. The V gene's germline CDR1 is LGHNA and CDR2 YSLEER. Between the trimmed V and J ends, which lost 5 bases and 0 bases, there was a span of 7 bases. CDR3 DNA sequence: TGCGCCAGCAGCGACAGGTTGAACACTGAAGCTTTCTTT. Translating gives CASSDRLNTEAFF.

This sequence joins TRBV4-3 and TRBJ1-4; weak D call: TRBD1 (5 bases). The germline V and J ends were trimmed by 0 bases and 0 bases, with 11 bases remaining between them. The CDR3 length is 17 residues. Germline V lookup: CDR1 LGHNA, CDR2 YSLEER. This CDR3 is CASSQDRVGATNEKLFF. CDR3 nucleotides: TGCGCCAGCAGCCAAGACAGGGTCGGTGCAACTAATGAAAAACTGTTTTTT.

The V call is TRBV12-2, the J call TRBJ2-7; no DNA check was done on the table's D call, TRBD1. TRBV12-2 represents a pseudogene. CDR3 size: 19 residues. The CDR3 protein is CASRLAWIGDRSSSYEQYF. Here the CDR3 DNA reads TGTGCAAGTCGCTTAGCGTGGATCGGAGACAGATCGAGCTCCTACGAGCAGTACTTC.

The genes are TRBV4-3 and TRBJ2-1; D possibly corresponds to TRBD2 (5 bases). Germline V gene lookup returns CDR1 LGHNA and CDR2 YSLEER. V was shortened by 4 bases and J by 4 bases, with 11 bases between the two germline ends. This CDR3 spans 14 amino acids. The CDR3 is CASSPTIQYNEQFF. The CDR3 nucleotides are TGCGCCAGCAGCCCGACTATACAGTACAATGAGCAGTTCTTC.

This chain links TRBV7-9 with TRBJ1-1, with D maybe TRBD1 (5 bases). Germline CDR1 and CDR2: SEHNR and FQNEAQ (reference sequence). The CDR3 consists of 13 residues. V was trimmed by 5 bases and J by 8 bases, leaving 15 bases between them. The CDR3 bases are TGTGCCAGCAGCCCCCCCGACAGAATCGAAGCTTTCTTT. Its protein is CASSPPDRIEAFF. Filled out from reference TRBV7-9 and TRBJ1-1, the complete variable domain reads DTGVSQNPRHKITKRGQNVTFRCDPISEHNRLYWYRQTLGQGPEFLTYFQNEAQLEKSRLLSDRFSAERPKGSFSTLEIQRTEQGDSAMYLCASSPPDRIEAFFGQGTRLTVV.

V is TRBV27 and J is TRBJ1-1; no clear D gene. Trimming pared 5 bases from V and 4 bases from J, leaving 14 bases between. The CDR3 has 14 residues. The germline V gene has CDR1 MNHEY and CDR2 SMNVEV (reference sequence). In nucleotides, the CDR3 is TGTGCCAGCAGTCGAGGGAGATCGCGCACTGAAGCTTTCTTT. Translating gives CASSRGRSRTEAFF.

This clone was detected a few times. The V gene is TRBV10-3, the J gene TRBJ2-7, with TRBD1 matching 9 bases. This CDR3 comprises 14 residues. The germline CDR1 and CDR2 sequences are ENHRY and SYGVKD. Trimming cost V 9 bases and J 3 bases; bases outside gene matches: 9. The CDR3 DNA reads TGTGCCATTCTCGAACCGGGACAGGGCTACGAGCAGTACTTC. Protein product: CAILEPGQGYEQYF.

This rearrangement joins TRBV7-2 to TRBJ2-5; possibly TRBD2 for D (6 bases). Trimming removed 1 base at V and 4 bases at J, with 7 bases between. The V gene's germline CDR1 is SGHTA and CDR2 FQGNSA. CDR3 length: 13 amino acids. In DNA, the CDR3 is TGTGCCAGCAGCTTAGGCGGGGTAGAGACCCAGTACTTC. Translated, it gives CASSLGGVETQYF.

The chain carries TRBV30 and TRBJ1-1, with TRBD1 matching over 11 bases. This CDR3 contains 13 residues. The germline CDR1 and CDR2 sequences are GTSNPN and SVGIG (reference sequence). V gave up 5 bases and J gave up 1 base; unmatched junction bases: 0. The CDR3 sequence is CAWGQGANTEAFF. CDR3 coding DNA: TGTGCCTGGGGACAGGGGGCGAACACTGAAGCTTTCTTT.

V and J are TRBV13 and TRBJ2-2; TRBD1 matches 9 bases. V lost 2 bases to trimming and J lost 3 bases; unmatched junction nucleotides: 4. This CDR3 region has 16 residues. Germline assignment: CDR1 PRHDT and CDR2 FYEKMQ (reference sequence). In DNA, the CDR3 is TGTGCCAGCAGCTTATGGAGACAGGGGGACACCGGGGAGCTGTTTTTT. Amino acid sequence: CASSLWRQGDTGELFF.

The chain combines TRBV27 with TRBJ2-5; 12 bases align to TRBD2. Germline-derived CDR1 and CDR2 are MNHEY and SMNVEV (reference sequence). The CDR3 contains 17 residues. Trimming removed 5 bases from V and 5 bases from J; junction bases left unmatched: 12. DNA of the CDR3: TGTGCCAGCAGTCTACAATCGACTAGCGGGGGCCCTGAGACCCAGTACTTC. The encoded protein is CASSLQSTSGGPETQYF.

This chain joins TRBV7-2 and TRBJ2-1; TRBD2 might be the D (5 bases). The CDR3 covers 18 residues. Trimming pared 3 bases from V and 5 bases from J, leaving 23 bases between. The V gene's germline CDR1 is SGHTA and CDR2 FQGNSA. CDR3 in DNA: TGTGCCAGCAGCTTTTTCATCTCTGGCGCATCGGAGGACAATGAGCAGTTCTTC. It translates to CASSFFISGASEDNEQFF.

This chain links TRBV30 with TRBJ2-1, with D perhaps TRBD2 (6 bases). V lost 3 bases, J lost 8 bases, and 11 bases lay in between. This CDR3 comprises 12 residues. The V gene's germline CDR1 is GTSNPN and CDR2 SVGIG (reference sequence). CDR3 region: CAWSLTSYEQFF. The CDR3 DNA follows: TGTGCCTGGAGCCTAACTAGCTATGAGCAGTTCTTC.

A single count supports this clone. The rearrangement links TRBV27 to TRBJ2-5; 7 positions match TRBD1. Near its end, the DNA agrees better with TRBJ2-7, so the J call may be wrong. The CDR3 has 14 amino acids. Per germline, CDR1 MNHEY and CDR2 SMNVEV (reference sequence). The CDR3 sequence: CASSSRTGSYEQYF. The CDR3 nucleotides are TGTGCCAGCAGTTCACGGACAGGATCCTACGAGCAGTACTTC.